This paragraph covers one T cell receptor beta chain sequence. Its antigen is unknown. The data derive from a study of OX40 agonist ivuxolimab in advanced cancers. The germline CDR1 and CDR2 sequences are SGHVS and FQNEAQ. Trimming cost V 5 bases and J 0 bases; bases outside gene matches: 5. This CDR3 region has 15 residues. Notes on the study in general: Some nonresponders also had low normalized T-cell clonal expansion. More expanded clones were seen, on average, in CD8+ T cells than in CD4+.

Profiled with immunoSEQ multiplex PCR; TCRdb holds only in-frame clones, not every one. Of some 59,000 clones in the sample, roughly 87% are singletons; the top ten hold roughly 17%. The receptor comes from an adult with an advanced solid tumor such as melanoma, head and neck, liver or kidney cancer. The material sequenced was CD4+ or CD8+ T cells sorted from blood, taken in a trial of the OX40 agonist ivuxolimab. The V gene is TRBV7-8, the J gene TRBJ2-7; 9 bases fit TRBD2. CDR3 sequence: CASSQDSGSSYEQYF. CDR3 bases: TGTGCCAGCAGCCAAGATAGCGGGAGCTCCTACGAGCAGTACTTC.